These 10 T cell receptor beta chains originate from one sample sequenced in a study of T cell clones after liver transplantation (dated by TCRdb to about 2019). The library was made by the immunoSEQ multiplex PCR assay. Sourced from immuneACCESS, this table was stored by TCRdb with only in-frame sequences that have V and J called. A share of the clones is absent; for the studies checked, an unresolved V gene accounts for under half, and the remainder has no known explanation. Here the sample has 8,000 to 10,000 clones; over 60% occur a single time. The top ten constitute 22% of the sample. The specimen was CD8+ T cells from blood, collected at the approximately 15-month timepoint. The receptors shown here come from a human patient who received a liver transplant. In patients who had a transplant, some T cells may come from the graft donor.

Only a few counts were recorded for this clone. V gene TRBV19 combines with J gene TRBJ1-1; no firm D call. Germline CDR1 and CDR2: LNHDA and SQIVND (reference sequence). The CDR3 extends over 12 amino acids. The ends were cut back, 4 bases at V and 8 bases at J, with 11 bases in the middle. The CDR3 loop reads CASSNRYEEAFF. CDR3 DNA: TGTGCCAGTAGTAACAGATACGAAGAAGCTTTCTTT.

J is TRBJ1-4 and V is TRBV28; possibly TRBD1 for D (5 bases). CDR1 and CDR2 (germline): MDHEN, SYDVKM. Trimming removed 3 bases at V and 8 bases at J, with 10 bases between. This CDR3 comprises 13 residues. The CDR3 here is CASSFQGVEKLFF. CDR3 bases: TGTGCCAGCAGTTTTCAGGGCGTAGAAAAACTGTTTTTT.

The chain uses TRBV25-1 and TRBJ1-5; tentative D call: TRBD1 (5 bases). The CDR3 has 14 residues. Germline V gene sequence: CDR1 MGHDK, CDR2 SYGVNS. V lost 6 bases to trimming and J lost 3 bases, with 12 bases between them. CDR3 sequence: CASSSTGVNQPQHF. DNA of the CDR3: TGTGCCAGCAGCTCGACGGGGGTCAATCAGCCCCAGCATTTT.

In DNA, the CDR3 is TGTGCCAGCAGACGTCAGGGCCGTGAAGCTTTCTTT. Amino acids: CASRRQGREAFF. The rearrangement links TRBV6-5 to TRBJ1-1; D perhaps matches TRBD1 (5 bases). Looked up from germline, CDR1 is MNHEY and CDR2 is SVGAGI. This CDR3 is built from 12 residues. V lost 6 bases, J lost 7 bases, and 12 bases lay in between.

The chain employs TRBV5-4 and TRBJ1-3; no clear D. CDR1 is SGHNT and CDR2 is YYREEE in the germline V gene (reference sequence). The CDR3 consists of 14 residues. Trimming took off 5 bases at V and 0 bases at J, with 9 bases between the two ends. The DNA for the CDR3 is TGTGCCAGCAGTCTCGGGAGCTCTGGAAACACCATATATTTT. This encodes CASSLGSSGNTIYF.

This clone showed up just a few times. CDR3 residues: CASSLRANYGYTF. CDR3 coding DNA: TGTGCCAGCAGTTTAAGAGCTAACTATGGCTACACCTTC. The gene calls are TRBV6-5 and TRBJ1-2; D not certain. Per the germline V gene, CDR1 is MNHEY and CDR2 is SVGAGI. This CDR3 contains 13 residues. Trimming took 4 bases from V and 0 from J, leaving 6 bases between them.

This clone appeared a single time. This chain uses TRBV18 with TRBJ2-7, with D unclear. Germline CDR1 KGHSH, CDR2 LQKENI. CDR3 length: 12 residues. V lost 2 bases and J 4 bases, leaving 6 bases between the germline ends. CDR3: CASSPGEYEQYF. Written as DNA, the CDR3 is TGTGCCAGCTCACCAGGAGAGTACGAGCAGTACTTC.

This clone was picked up one time. The chain has TRBV7-2 and TRBJ1-2; D call uncertain. The CDR3 is 17 amino acids. CDR1 is SGHTA, CDR2 FQGNSA, per germline. Trimming pared 1 base from V and 7 bases from J, leaving 22 bases between. CDR3 sequence: CASSLVPPGQSVAGYTF. The CDR3, as DNA: TGTGCCAGCAGCTTAGTACCCCCGGGCCAGTCAGTTGCTGGCTACACCTTC.

The V call is TRBV19, the J call TRBJ2-3; D is unclear. Germline V gene data show CDR1 as LNHDA and CDR2 as SQIVND (reference sequence). This CDR3 has 15 amino acids. V lost 4 bases and J lost 6, with 17 bases in between. CDR3 residues: CASSTDGDRRDTQYF. CDR3 DNA sequence: TGTGCCAGTAGTACCGACGGTGATCGCCGTGATACGCAGTATTTT. The whole variable domain, filled in from reference TRBV19 and TRBJ2-3, reads DGGITQSPKYLFRKEGQNVTLSCEQNLNHDAMYWYRQDPGQGLRLIYYSQIVNDFQKGDIAEGYSVSREKKESFPLTVTSAQKNPTAFYLCASSTDGDRRDTQYFGPGTRLTVL.

The chain employs TRBV2 and TRBJ2-1; 11 bases are a match to TRBD2. Trimming removed 3 bases from V and 9 bases from J; junction bases left unmatched: 7. This CDR3 is 15 amino acids long. Looked up from germline, CDR1 is SNHLY and CDR2 is FYNNEI. The CDR3: CASSDSGGADGEQFF. Here the CDR3 DNA reads TGTGCCAGCAGTGATAGCGGGGGGGCGGATGGTGAGCAGTTCTTC.